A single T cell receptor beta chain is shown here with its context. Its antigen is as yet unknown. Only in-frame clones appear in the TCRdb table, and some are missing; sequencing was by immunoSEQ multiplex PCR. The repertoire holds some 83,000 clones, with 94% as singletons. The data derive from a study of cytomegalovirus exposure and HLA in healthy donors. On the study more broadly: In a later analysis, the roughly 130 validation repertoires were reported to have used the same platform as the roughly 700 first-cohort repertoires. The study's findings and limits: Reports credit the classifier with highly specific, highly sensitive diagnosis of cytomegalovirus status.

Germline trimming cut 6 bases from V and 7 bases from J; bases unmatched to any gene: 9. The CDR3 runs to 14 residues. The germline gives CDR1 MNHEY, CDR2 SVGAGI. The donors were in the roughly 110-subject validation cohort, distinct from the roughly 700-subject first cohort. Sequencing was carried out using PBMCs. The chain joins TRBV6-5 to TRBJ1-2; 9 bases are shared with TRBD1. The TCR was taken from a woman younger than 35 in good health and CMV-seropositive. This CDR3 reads CASRSQGAPGGYTF. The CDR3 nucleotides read TGTGCCAGCAGATCACAGGGGGCGCCGGGTGGCTACACCTTC.